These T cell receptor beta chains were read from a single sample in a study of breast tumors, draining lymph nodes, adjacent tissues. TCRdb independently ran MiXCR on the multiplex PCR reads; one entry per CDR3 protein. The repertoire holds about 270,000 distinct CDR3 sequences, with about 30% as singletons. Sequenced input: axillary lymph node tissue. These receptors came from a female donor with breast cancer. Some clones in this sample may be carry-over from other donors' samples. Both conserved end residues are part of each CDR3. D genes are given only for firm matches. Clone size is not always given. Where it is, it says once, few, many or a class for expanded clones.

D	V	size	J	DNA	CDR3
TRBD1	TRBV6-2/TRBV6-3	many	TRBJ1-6	TGTGCCAGCACCTTCGACAGGGGCCGCAATAATTCACCCCTCCACTTT	CASTFDRGRNNSPLHF
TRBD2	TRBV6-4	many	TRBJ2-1	TGTGCCAGCAGTGAGGAGGCGGGAGAGGGATATGAGCAGTTCTTC	CASSEEAGEGYEQFF
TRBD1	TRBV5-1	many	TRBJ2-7	TGCGCCAGCAGCCCGGGGACAGGAGGGGACTACGAGCAGTACTTC	CASSPGTGGDYEQYF
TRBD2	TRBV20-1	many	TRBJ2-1	TGCAGTGCTAGCCGACTACTAGCGGGGAGCTCCTACAATGAGCAGTTCTTC	CSASRLLAGSSYNEQFF
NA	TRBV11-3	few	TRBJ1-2	TGTGCCAGCAGCTTAGACTTTGGAGGATCTGGCTACACCTTC	CASSLDFGGSGYTF
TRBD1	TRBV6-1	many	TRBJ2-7	TGTGCCAGCCGGGACAGGCAAGCCTACGAGCAGTACTTC	CASRDRQAYEQYF
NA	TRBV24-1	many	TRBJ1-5	TGTGCCACCAGTGTCAGGGGTAGCAATCAGCCCCAGCATTTT	CATSVRGSNQPQHF
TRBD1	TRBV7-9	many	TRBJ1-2	TGTGCCAGCAGCTCCGGCAATTCGACAGGGTCGGTCGGGATTGGCTACACCTTC	CASSSGNSTGSVGIGYTF
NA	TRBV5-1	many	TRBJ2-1	TGCGCCAGCAGCTTGGCAAATTTTGGGAGTCGGTACAATGAGCAGTTCTTC	CASSLANFGSRYNEQFF
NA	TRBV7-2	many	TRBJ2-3	TGTGCCAGCAGCTTCACAGATACGCAGTATTTT	CASSFTDTQYF
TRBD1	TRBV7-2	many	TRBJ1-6	TGTGCCAGCAGCTTATACTCCAGGGGGGATTCACCCCTCCACTTT	CASSLYSRGDSPLHF
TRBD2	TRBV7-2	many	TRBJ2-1	TGTGCCAGCAGCCGTCGACTAGCGGGGAACAATGAGCAGTTCTTC	CASSRRLAGNNEQFF
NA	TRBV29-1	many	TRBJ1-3	TGCAGCGTCATCGTGGGGGGCGCTGGAAACACCATATATTTT	CSVIVGGAGNTIYF
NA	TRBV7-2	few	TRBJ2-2	TGTGCCAGCAGCCTTAGCGTGGTGGAGGAGCTGTTTTTT	CASSLSVVEELFF
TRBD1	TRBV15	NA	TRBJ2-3	TGTGCCAGCAGTTTGTTTGTGGGGACAGGGCGCACAGATACGCAGTATTTT	CASSLFVGTGRTDTQYF
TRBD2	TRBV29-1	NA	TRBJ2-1	TGCAGCAGTTTAAGGGGAGGGGACAATGAGCAGTTCTTC	CSSLRGGDNEQFF
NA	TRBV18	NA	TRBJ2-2	TGTGCCAGCTCACGCCGGGGAGCCGACACCGGGGAGCTGTTTTTT	CASSRRGADTGELFF
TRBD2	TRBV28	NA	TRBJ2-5	TGTGCCAGCAGTTCCCCGGGGGGAGGGATAGAGACCCAGTACTTC	CASSSPGGGIETQYF
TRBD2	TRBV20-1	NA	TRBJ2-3	TGCAGTGCTAGAGATCGGGCGGGAGGCGCTCCGGATACGCAGTATTTT	CSARDRAGGAPDTQYF
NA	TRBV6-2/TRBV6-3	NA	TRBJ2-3	TGTGCCAGCAGTTCAACGATTAGGACAGATACGCAGTATTTT	CASSSTIRTDTQYF
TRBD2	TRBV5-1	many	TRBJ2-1	TGCGCCAGCGCCTCGGAAGCGGGACTGGGTAATGAGCAGTTCTTC	CASASEAGLGNEQFF
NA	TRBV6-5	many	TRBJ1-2	TGTGCCAGCGGGGGTGTTAACTATGGCTACACCTTC	CASGGVNYGYTF
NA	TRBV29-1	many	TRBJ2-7	TGCAGCGTCGAAGTGGGCTACGAGCAGTACTTC	CSVEVGYEQYF
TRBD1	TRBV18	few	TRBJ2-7	TGTGCCAGCCCGCCGGGACAGGGGATCTACGAGCAGTACTTC	CASPPGQGIYEQYF
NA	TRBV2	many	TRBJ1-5	TGTGCCAGCAGTGAATCGGGGTATCAGCCCCAGCATTTT	CASSESGYQPQHF
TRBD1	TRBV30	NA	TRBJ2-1	TGTGCCTGGACCAGACAGGGGAGCAATGAGCAGTTCTTC	CAWTRQGSNEQFF
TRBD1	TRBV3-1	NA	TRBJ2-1	TGTGCCAGCAGGGGACAGGGAGTCCATGAGCAGTTCTTC	CASRGQGVHEQFF
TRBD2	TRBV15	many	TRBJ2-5	TGTGCCACCAGCAGAGATCGGGGGGGCCAGTACTTC	CATSRDRGGQYF
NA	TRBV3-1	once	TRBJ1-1	TGTGCCAGCAGCCTCCTGAACACTGAAGCTTTCTTT	CASSLLNTEAFF
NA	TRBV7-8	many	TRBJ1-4	TGTGCCAGCAGCTTAGCGATGCAGGTCCATAATGAAAAACTGTTTTTT	CASSLAMQVHNEKLFF
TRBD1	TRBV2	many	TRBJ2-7	TGTGCCAGCAAGGAAGTAGGGACAGCCTCCTACGAGCAGTACTTC	CASKEVGTASYEQYF
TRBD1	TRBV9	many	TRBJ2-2	TGTGCCAGCAACCGAGGGGGGGGACAGGGTTTGACCGGGGAGCTGTTTTTT	CASNRGGGQGLTGELFF
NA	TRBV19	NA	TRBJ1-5	TGTGCCAGTAGTATGAAGGGTCGCTGGCAGCCCCAGCATTTT	CASSMKGRWQPQHF
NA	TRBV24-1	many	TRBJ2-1	TGTGCCACCAGTGATTTCTGGGGGATTGAGCAGTTCTTC	CATSDFWGIEQFF
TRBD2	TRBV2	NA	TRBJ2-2	TGTGCCAGCAGTTTAAAGACTAGCGGCATGAACACCGGGGAGCTGTCTTGG	CASSLKTSGMNTGELSW
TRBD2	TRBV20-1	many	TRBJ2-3	TGCAGTGCTAGAGGCTCGCTGCTAGCGGGAGGTACAGATACGCAGTATTTT	CSARGSLLAGGTDTQYF
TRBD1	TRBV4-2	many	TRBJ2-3	TGTGCCACTGGCACCGGGACAGGGGACACAGATACGCAGTATTTT	CATGTGTGDTDTQYF
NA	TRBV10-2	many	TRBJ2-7	TGCGCCAGCAGGATGACTTTTGGGAGTGAGCAGTACTTC	CASRMTFGSEQYF
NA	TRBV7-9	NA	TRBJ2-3	TGTGCCAGCAGCACCCCGGGTATGGGGGTGAGCACAGATACGCAGTATTTT	CASSTPGMGVSTDTQYF
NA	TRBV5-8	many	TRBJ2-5	TGTGCCAGCAGCGGAATCCTTGGGGAGACCCAGTACTTC	CASSGILGETQYF
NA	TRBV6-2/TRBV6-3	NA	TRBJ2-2	TGTGCCAGCAGGTACACAGGGACCACCGGGGAGCTGTTTTTT	CASRYTGTTGELFF
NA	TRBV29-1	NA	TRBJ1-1	TGCAGCGTTGGGGGTGGAAGGGCTGAAGCTTTCTTT	CSVGGGRAEAFF
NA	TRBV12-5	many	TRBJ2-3	TGTGCTAGTGGTTTGGTAACGCCAGCAGCCCGCACAGATACGCAGTATTTT	CASGLVTPAARTDTQYF
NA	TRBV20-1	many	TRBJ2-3	TGCAGTGCTGCTTTGGATACGCAGTATTTT	CSAALDTQYF
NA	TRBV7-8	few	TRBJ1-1	TGTGCCAGCAGCTTAGATCAGTTGAACACTGAAGCTTTCTTT	CASSLDQLNTEAFF
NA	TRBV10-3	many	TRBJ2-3	TGTGCCATCAGTGAGCTGTCCGGGACTTTCACAGATACGCAGTATTTT	CAISELSGTFTDTQYF
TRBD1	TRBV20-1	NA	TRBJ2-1	TGCAGTGCAATGCGACAGGGGGCTATGTACAATGAGCAGTTCTTC	CSAMRQGAMYNEQFF
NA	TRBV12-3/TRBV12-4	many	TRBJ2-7	TGTGCCAGCAGTTTAGGGCAGGTGGGATACGAGCAGTACTTC	CASSLGQVGYEQYF
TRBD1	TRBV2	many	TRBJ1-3	TGTGCCAGCACGGGACAGCACCCTGGAAACACCATATATTTT	CASTGQHPGNTIYF
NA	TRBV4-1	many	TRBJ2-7	TGCGCCAGCAGCCAAGATCGGAAGCAGTACTTC	CASSQDRKQYF
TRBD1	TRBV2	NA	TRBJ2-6	TGTGCCAGCAGTGACCAGACAGGGTCTGGGGCCAACGTCCTGACTTTC	CASSDQTGSGANVLTF
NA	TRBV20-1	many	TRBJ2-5	TGCAGTGCTAGAAGGGGGACCGGTCAAGAGACCCAGTACTTC	CSARRGTGQETQYF
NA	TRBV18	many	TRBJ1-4	TGTGCCAGCTCACAGGGCTCAGGGAATGAAAAACTGTTTTTT	CASSQGSGNEKLFF
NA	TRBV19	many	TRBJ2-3	TGTGCCAGTAGGTTCGGGAGCACAGATACGCAGTATTTT	CASRFGSTDTQYF